Listed below are T cell receptor beta chains from one sample, sequenced in a study of monozygotic twins with inflammatory bowel disease. Each CDR3 protein gets one entry in TCRdb, which reprocessed the 5' RACE reads and gives no DNA. The table for this sample gives 200,000 to 250,000 distinct CDR3 sequences. Input material: blood. The receptors originated from a human donor with ulcerative colitis or Crohn's disease, or a healthy co-twin of an affected twin (not recorded which). CDR3s include the opening cysteine and the closing phenylalanine or tryptophan.

j_call: TRBJ2-1; v_call: TRBV24-1; cdr3_aa: CATSERTGQQFF
j_call: TRBJ2-3; v_call: TRBV29-1; cdr3_aa: CSVRPTDTQYF
j_call: TRBJ2-1; v_call: TRBV14; cdr3_aa: CASSQTWDTMQFF
j_call: TRBJ1-4; v_call: TRBV7-2; cdr3_aa: CASRLTGTGFGELFF
j_call: TRBJ2-3; v_call: TRBV5-6; cdr3_aa: CASSLAVSEGTDTQYF
j_call: TRBJ1-1; v_call: TRBV12-3/TRBV12-4; cdr3_aa: CASTRTSLPAFF
j_call: TRBJ1-1; v_call: TRBV5-1; cdr3_aa: CASSFLRQGGTEAFF
j_call: TRBJ2-2; v_call: TRBV25-1; cdr3_aa: CASSLGTGASTGELFF
j_call: TRBJ2-1; v_call: TRBV7-3; cdr3_aa: CASSTSGGPSYNEQFF
j_call: TRBJ2-7; v_call: TRBV11-2; cdr3_aa: CASSPQVYEQYF
j_call: TRBJ2-7; v_call: TRBV29-1; cdr3_aa: CSVGGQFYEQYF